What follows describes a single T cell receptor beta chain. The sample is drawn from a study of blood T cell repertoires in COVID-19. For the study at large: Some COVID-19 samples were acute and others convalescent; all came from the United States, Italy and Spain. Sources were T cells, B-cell-depleted T cells, or PBMCs; the material itself was cDNA or gDNA.

With 0 bases clipped from V and 10 bases from J, the junction kept 8 bases outside the gene matches. CDR3 size: 17 residues. Germline assignment: CDR1 MNHEY and CDR2 SVGEGT. In the authors' methods: Reference gene primer amplification in the assay estimated nucleated cell counts. Sequenced by immunoSEQ multiplex PCR; TCRdb stores in-frame clones only, minus some. The DNA gave D and trimming, while V, J and clone size come from that table. Of about 24,000 clones listed, about nine tenths are singletons. The sample comprised peripheral blood. This chain uses TRBV6-2 or TRBV6-3 with TRBJ2-3; 15 bases align to TRBD2. The origin of this receptor is a woman in her 70s with active COVID-19. The CDR3 DNA follows: TGTGCCAGCAGTTACTCTTCTGGACTAGCGGGGGGGCCTGCGCAGTATTTT. Translation gives CASSYSSGLAGGPAQYF.